This note documents a single TCR beta chain sequence. These data are taken from a study of T cell changes during pregnancy in multiple sclerosis. With V trimmed by 6 bases and J by 3 bases, 6 bases remained unmatched. CDR1 is MDHEN, CDR2 SYDVKM, per germline. The CDR3 spans 16 residues. Assay: immunoSEQ multiplex PCR; the TCRdb copy retains only in-frame clones and omits some. Counted here are some 67,000 clones, approximately 92% occurring once; the ten biggest clones make up under 3%. This sample comprised peripheral blood, obtained in the first trimester of pregnancy. This TCR was sampled from a female donor with multiple sclerosis, enrolled in a pregnancy study. The rearrangement joins TRBV28 to TRBJ2-1, with 12 nucleotides matching TRBD1. The CDR3 DNA sequence: TGTGCCAGCAGACTGGGACAGGGGGCCCTCTACAATGAGCAGTTCTTC. Translated: CASRLGQGALYNEQFF.